Below, one T cell receptor (beta chain) is given with its context. Its antigen is as yet unknown. Germline-derived CDR1 and CDR2 are SNHLY and FYNNEI. Deletions cut 8 bases from V and 5 bases from J, with 25 bases between. This CDR3 comprises 16 residues. This sample was taken from a study of OX40 agonist ivuxolimab in advanced cancers. Study at large: While on treatment, patients had intravenous ivuxolimab at 0.01 to 10 mg/kg every 2 weeks. Partial responses were achieved by three patients, one with hepatocellular carcinoma and two with cutaneous melanoma. Overall study results and limits: Patients who responded partially at 0.1-3.0 mg/kg showed clonal expansion ranking among the lowest. Low normalized T-cell clonal expansion also characterized some of the nonresponders.

Profiling relied on immunoSEQ multiplex PCR, and the TCRdb table lists in-frame clones only, not all of them. The repertoire holds about 6,300 clones, around three quarters seen once, with 60% in the top ten. Here the sequenced sample was CD4+ or CD8+ T cells sorted from blood, taken in a trial of the OX40 agonist ivuxolimab. The clonotype originates from an adult with an advanced solid tumor such as melanoma, head and neck, liver or kidney cancer. The rearrangement joins TRBV2 to TRBJ2-7, with D possibly matching TRBD2 (5 bases). The CDR3 nucleotides are TGTGCCAGCTCCGTGACTATCGGGGTAAATAGCGACGAGCAGTACTTC. As protein: CASSVTIGVNSDEQYF.